The 7 T cell receptor beta chains listed next were all sequenced from one sample in a study of patients and donors after allogeneic stem cell transplantation (TCRdb year 2020). Libraries were constructed by RT-PCR. TCRdb records NextSeq 550 as the sequencer. Starting from the raw public reads, TCRdb applied fastp trimming at Q25, assembled clones with MiXCR and retained in-frame beta chains. CDR3 protein duplicates are merged, each entry listing the most common genes and DNA. The sample records about 960,000 distinct CDR3 sequences, roughly 18% of which are singletons. Jointly, the top ten make up 6% of the sample. The sample comprised blood, either unsorted or a sorted T cell fraction (not recorded which). Receptors originate from a human donor who was either an allogeneic HSCT recipient or a stem cell or donor lymphocyte infusion donor (not recorded which). It is not recorded whose cells these are; they may come from a transplant donor.

The J gene is TRBJ2-1, the V gene TRBV5-1; TRBD2 matches 8 bases. CDR1 and CDR2 from the germline V gene are SGHRS and YFSETQ. Losses at the gene ends were 2 bases for V and 0 bases for J; bases not matched to a gene: 4. This CDR3 comprises 16 residues. CDR3 loop: CASSFSGTNSYNEQFF. CDR3 sequence (DNA): TGCGCCAGCAGCTTTAGCGGGACTAACTCCTACAATGAGCAGTTCTTC.

The sample holds a few counts of this clonotype. The V and J genes are TRBV5-1 and TRBJ2-5; 8 nucleotides line up with TRBD2. The CDR3 loop spans 12 amino acids. Trimming at V came to 6 bases and at J to 3 bases, leaving 1 base not matched to a gene. The germline CDR1 and CDR2 sequences are SGHRS and YFSETQ. DNA for the CDR3: TGCGCCAGCACGGGGGGGAAAGAGACCCAGTACTTC. Translated: CASTGGKETQYF.

This clonotype turned up a few times. The genes are TRBV9 and TRBJ2-1; D might be TRBD2 (5 bases). Per the germline V gene, CDR1 is SGDLS and CDR2 is YYNGEE. The V and J ends lost 0 bases and 1 base respectively, with 8 bases between them. The length of the CDR3 is 15 residues. The CDR3 loop is CASSVAAVSYNEQFF. As DNA, the CDR3 is TGTGCCAGCAGCGTAGCAGCGGTTTCCTACAATGAGCAGTTCTTC.

The V gene is TRBV6-5, the J gene TRBJ1-2; TRBD1 matches 9 bases. Unmatched junction bases numbered 4, after V lost 2 bases and J lost 6 bases. This CDR3 comprises 14 residues. CDR1 and CDR2 from the germline V gene are MNHEY and SVGAGI. As DNA, the CDR3 is TGTGCCAGCAGTTACAACAGGGGGCTGGATGGCTACACCTTC. It translates to CASSYNRGLDGYTF.

This clonotype appeared a few times. The chain recombines TRBV12-3 or TRBV12-4 with TRBJ2-3, with 7 positions matching TRBD2. After removal of 5 bases from V and 3 bases from J, the junction contained 14 bases not matched to a gene. This CDR3 is built from 17 residues. This CDR3 is CASSLHRTGLGTDTQYF. The CDR3 DNA follows: TGTGCCAGCAGTCTCCATCGAACCGGACTAGGAACAGATACGCAGTATTTT.

This clonotype was recorded a few times. This sequence joins TRBV20-1 and TRBJ2-7, with a tentative D call TRBD1 (6 bases). V shed 6 bases and J shed 2 bases, with 17 bases lying between them. The CDR3 has 14 amino acids. Germline loops: CDR1 DFQATT, CDR2 SNEGSKA (reference sequence). CDR3: CSAATGQKPYEQYF. CDR3 in DNA: TGCAGTGCCGCTACCGGACAGAAACCCTACGAGCAGTACTTC.

The table lists this clonotype with a few counts. The chain combines TRBV3-1 with TRBJ1-3; D uncertain. The germline gives CDR1 LGHDT, CDR2 YNNKEL (reference sequence). V shed 4 bases and J shed 0 bases, with 10 bases lying between them. This CDR3 is built from 15 residues. The CDR3 DNA sequence: TGTGCCAGCAGCCCCGGACGGGACTCTGGAAACACCATATATTTT. As protein: CASSPGRDSGNTIYF.